A selection of T cell receptor beta chains follows, all from one sample in a study of blood T cell repertoires in COVID-19. The table came from immunoSEQ multiplex PCR; TCRdb's copy has only in-frame clones and leaves some out. The repertoire holds more than 350,000 clones, with 87% as singletons. Sequenced: PBMCs or T cells enriched from blood (not recorded which). The receptor source for this set is a woman between 50 and 59 years old who had recovered from COVID-19. CDR3s include the opening cysteine and the closing phenylalanine or tryptophan. A D gene is named only where the DNA matches it firmly. Clone size, where shown, is once, few, many, or a class for clones that have expanded.

abundance,j_gene,v_gene,d_gene,CDR3aa,CDR3nt
NA,TRBJ1-1,TRBV15,NA,CATFQGSNEAFF,TGTGCCACCTTTCAGGGGAGCAATGAAGCTTTCTTT
NA,TRBJ1-2,TRBV9,NA,CASSFGQQANYGYTF,TGTGCCAGCAGCTTCGGACAACAAGCTAACTATGGCTACACCTTC
NA,TRBJ1-5,TRBV2,NA,CASSETANQPQHF,TGTGCCAGCAGTGAGACAGCTAATCAGCCCCAGCATTTT
few,TRBJ2-3,TRBV29-1,NA,CSVGTRVTDTQYF,TGCAGCGTTGGGACAAGAGTAACAGATACGCAGTATTTT
NA,TRBJ2-3,TRBV11-2,NA,CASSYDGGLTDTQYF,TGTGCCAGCAGCTACGACGGGGGTCTCACAGATACGCAGTATTTT
NA,TRBJ2-5,TRBV11-3,TRBD1,CASSLGDRGSGETQYF,TGTGCCAGCAGCTTAGGAGACAGGGGGTCCGGGGAGACCCAGTACTTC
NA,TRBJ2-5,TRBV5-1,NA,CASSPQGAQETQYF,TGCGCCAGCAGCCCACAGGGAGCTCAAGAGACCCAGTACTTC
NA,TRBJ1-3,TRBV7-9,NA,CASSLAAGSSGNTIYF,TGTGCCAGCAGCTTAGCGGCGGGGAGCTCTGGAAACACCATATATTTT
NA,TRBJ2-2,TRBV24-1,TRBD1,CATSDPSTGANTGELFF,TGTGCCACCAGTGACCCCTCGACAGGGGCGAACACCGGGGAGCTGTTTTTT
NA,TRBJ1-3,TRBV19,NA,CASRVDSATGNTIYF,TGTGCCAGTAGGGTAGACAGTGCGACTGGAAACACCATATATTTT
NA,TRBJ1-1,TRBV2,TRBD1,CATTGVGNTEAFF,TGTGCCACCACAGGGGTGGGGAACACTGAAGCTTTCTTT
NA,TRBJ1-2,TRBV2,NA,CASNSPQFYGYTF,TGTGCCAGCAACAGTCCTCAATTCTATGGCTACACCTTC
NA,TRBJ2-3,TRBV12-5,NA,CASGFFLTEGGDTQYF,TGTGCTAGTGGTTTTTTCCTAACTGAGGGGGGGGATACGCAGTATTTT
NA,TRBJ1-2,TRBV5-6,NA,CASSDSYGYTF,TGTGCCAGCAGCGACTCGTATGGCTACACCTTC
NA,TRBJ2-2,TRBV3-1/TRBV3-2,TRBD2,CASRRGLAGNTGELFF,TGTGCCAGCAGGCGGGGACTAGCGGGGAACACCGGGGAGCTGTTTTTT
NA,TRBJ2-3,TRBV2,TRBD2,CASYRRAGGPRDTQYF,TGTGCCAGCTACCGCAGGGCGGGGGGGCCGAGAGATACGCAGTATTTT
few,TRBJ1-1,TRBV6-1,NA,CASSEVDSYTEAFF,TGTGCCAGCAGTGAAGTAGACAGTTACACTGAAGCTTTCTTT
NA,TRBJ1-5,TRBV5-5,NA,CASSSLNSNQPQHF,TGTGCCAGCAGCTCACTGAATAGCAATCAGCCCCAGCATTTT